A single sample gave rise to the 5 T cell receptor beta chains below, sequenced in a study of blood T cell repertoires in COVID-19. Assay used: immunoSEQ multiplex PCR; TCRdb lists only in-frame clones, some missing. The repertoire holds around 150,000 clones, with roughly 89% as singletons. The sample consisted of peripheral blood. These receptors were collected from a woman aged 55-69 years who had recovered from COVID-19.

The chain employs TRBV28 and TRBJ2-2, with 10 bases matching TRBD2. This CDR3 contains 15 residues. The V segment lost 11 bases and the J segment 0 bases; nucleotides outside the gene matches: 6. CDR1 and CDR2 (germline): MDHEN, SYDVKM. CDR3 region: CAGSGGAPNTGELFF. In DNA form, the CDR3 reads TGTGCCGGAAGCGGGGGGGCCCCGAACACCGGGGAGCTGTTTTTT. Full variable domain (outside the CDR3, taken from reference TRBV28 and TRBJ2-2): DVKVTQSSRYLVKRTGEKVFLECVQDMDHENMFWYRQDPGLGLRLIYFSYDVKMKEKGDIPEGYSVSREKKERFSLILESASTNQTSMYLCAGSGGAPNTGELFFGEGSRLTVL.

This clone turned up a few times. The chain carries TRBV10-2 and TRBJ2-5; D remains unclear. CDR3 length: 13 residues. Germline V gives CDR1 WSHSY, CDR2 SAAADI. V was pared by 7 bases and J by 4 bases, with 13 bases between. CDR3 sequence: CASIPSSGETQYF. In nucleotides, the CDR3 is TGCGCCAGCATACCATCCTCCGGAGAGACCCAGTACTTC.

J is TRBJ2-1 and V is TRBV18; possible D gene TRBD2, 6 bases. The CDR3 is 13 amino acids. The germline CDR1 and CDR2 sequences are KGHSH and LQKENI. V was clipped by 3 bases and J by 10 bases, with 13 bases between them. CDR3 in DNA: TGTGCCAGCTCACCTCCAACGGGGGACGAGCAGTTCTTC. Protein sequence: CASSPPTGDEQFF.

This chain joins TRBV18 and TRBJ2-7; D unclear. Germline values: CDR1 KGHSH, CDR2 LQKENI. The ends were cut back, 6 bases at V and 1 base at J, with 10 bases in the middle. The CDR3 loop spans 13 amino acids. The CDR3 nucleotides are TGTGCCAGCTCTGCTACAGTGTCCTACGAGCAGTACTTC. Its translation is CASSATVSYEQYF.

The V call is TRBV5-1, the J call TRBJ1-4; 9 bases are a match to TRBD1. CDR1 and CDR2 from the germline V gene are SGHRS and YFSETQ. The CDR3 loop spans 17 amino acids. The V gene end was trimmed by 4 bases and the J gene end by 8 bases; junction bases not matched to a gene: 15. This chain's CDR3 is CASSRGMGDRDGEKLFF. The CDR3 nucleotides read TGCGCCAGCAGCCGAGGCATGGGGGACAGGGACGGCGAAAAACTGTTTTTT.